The 32 T cell receptor beta chains below all came from one sample that was sequenced in a study of cytomegalovirus exposure and HLA in healthy donors. PCR amplification relied on 60 Vbeta primers (plus 13 Jbeta primers). Using immunoSEQ multiplex PCR, the repertoire was profiled, and TCRdb retains in-frame clones only, with some absent. The table lists tens of thousands of clones. Sequencing input: PBMCs. These receptors originate from a boy aged 10-17 years in good health and CMV-seronegative.

J is TRBJ1-2 and V is TRBV10-2; TRBD1 matches at 7 bases. Germline V CDR1 and CDR2: WSHSY, SAAADI. The ends lost 6 bases at V and 1 base at J; junction bases unmatched: 5. This CDR3 contains 14 residues. The CDR3 DNA follows: TGCGCCAGCAGCTCCCAGGGGGGTAACTATGGCTACACCTTC. Translation: CASSSQGGNYGYTF.

The genes are TRBV4-2 and TRBJ1-2; 10 bases align to TRBD1. Germline trimming cut 4 bases from V and 1 base from J; bases unmatched to any gene: 6. Germline CDR1 is LGHNA and CDR2 is YNFKEQ. The CDR3 totals 16 residues. As DNA, the CDR3 is TGTGCCAGCAGCCGAGAGACAGGGGGCAATAACTATGGCTACACCTTC. Residues: CASSRETGGNNYGYTF.

V gene TRBV15 combines with J gene TRBJ1-5; possible D gene TRBD1, 6 bases. CDR3 length equals 13 residues. Germline CDR1 and CDR2: LNHNV and YYDKDF (reference sequence). The ends were cut back, 6 bases at V and 6 bases at J, with 12 bases in the middle. In DNA form, the CDR3 reads TGTGCCACCAGTCTGAGGGGGGGTCAGCCCCAGCATTTT. Translated: CATSLRGGQPQHF.

The chain links TRBV18 to TRBJ2-7; TRBD1 matches 9 bases. Germline loops: CDR1 KGHSH, CDR2 LQKENI. This CDR3 region has 14 residues. Unmatched junction bases numbered 7, after V lost 4 bases and J lost 6 bases. CDR3 sequence reads: CASSHRTGEGEQYF. The CDR3 DNA follows: TGTGCCAGCTCACATAGGACAGGGGAAGGCGAGCAGTACTTC.

The chain uses TRBV6-1 and TRBJ2-7, with D possibly being TRBD2 (5 bases). The CDR3 has 13 amino acids. CDR1 is MNHNS and CDR2 is SASEGT in the germline V gene. V lost 8 bases to trimming and J lost 4 bases, with 15 bases between them. The CDR3 DNA is TGTGCCAGCGAGGAGAGGGATAGGTACGAGCAGTACTTC. Translation gives CASEERDRYEQYF.

This chain joins TRBV13 and TRBJ2-2; TRBD1 matches 8 bases. The CDR3 extends over 18 amino acids. In germline, CDR1 is PRHDT, CDR2 FYEKMQ (reference sequence). V gave up 4 bases and J gave up 3 bases; unmatched junction bases: 13. The CDR3 DNA sequence: TGTGCCAGCAGCTCGAACCGGGACAGGCCATTGGACACCGGGGAGCTGTTTTTT. Translated, it gives CASSSNRDRPLDTGELFF.

V usage is TRBV5-1 and J usage is TRBJ2-3, with D maybe TRBD1 (6 bases). The V gene lost 4 bases and the J gene lost 4 bases, with 16 bases spanning the gap. CDR1 is SGHRS and CDR2 is YFSETQ in the germline V gene. The CDR3 runs 15 residues. Here the CDR3 reads CASSIRTDKADTQYF. The CDR3 DNA reads as TGCGCCAGCAGCATAAGGACAGATAAGGCAGATACGCAGTATTTT.

The chain recombines TRBV11-3 with TRBJ2-7; maybe TRBD1 (6 bases). V was shortened by 5 bases and J by 2 bases, with 10 bases between the two germline ends. Germline V lookup: CDR1 SGHNT, CDR2 YENEEA. This CDR3 contains 13 residues. CDR3 DNA sequence: TGTGCCAGCAGCCTTGGACAGACCTACGAGCAGTACTTC. It encodes CASSLGQTYEQYF.

The chain links TRBV9 to TRBJ2-5; 7 nucleotides match TRBD1. From germline, CDR1 is SGDLS and CDR2 YYNGEE. The ends lost 0 bases at V and 3 bases at J; junction bases unmatched: 5. There are 15 residues in the CDR3. Here the CDR3 reads CASSVGLGTEETQYF. DNA of the CDR3: TGTGCCAGCAGCGTAGGCCTTGGGACAGAAGAGACCCAGTACTTC.

The V gene is TRBV29-1, the J gene TRBJ1-1, with 9 bases fitting TRBD1. The CDR3 extends over 17 amino acids. J was trimmed by 4 bases and V by 8 bases; bases with no gene match: 20. Germline V lookup: CDR1 SQVTM, CDR2 ANQGSEA. CDR3 in amino acids: CSTQRPGTGLRGTEAFF. CDR3 in DNA: TGCAGCACCCAACGCCCCGGGACAGGGCTCCGAGGCACTGAAGCTTTCTTT.

The rearrangement joins TRBV7-9 to TRBJ1-4; 8 bases line up with TRBD1. Germline loops: CDR1 SEHNR, CDR2 FQNEAQ (reference sequence). The V gene end was trimmed by 5 bases and the J gene end by 7 bases; junction bases not matched to a gene: 6. This CDR3 has 14 amino acids. CDR3 residues: CASSPPDRVEKLFF. The CDR3 coding sequence is TGTGCCAGCAGCCCACCGGACAGGGTTGAAAAACTGTTTTTT.

The chain links TRBV10-2 to TRBJ1-2; D ambiguous. This CDR3 comprises 11 residues. V was trimmed by 6 bases and J by 6 bases, leaving 8 bases between them. Germline lookup yields CDR1 WSHSY and CDR2 SAAADI. CDR3 bases: TGCGCCAGCAGCACAAACCATGGCTACACCTTC. Its translation is CASSTNHGYTF.

The chain combines TRBV9 with TRBJ1-3; D unresolved. The V and J ends lost 0 bases and 8 bases respectively, with 12 bases between them. This CDR3 region has 14 residues. Germline values: CDR1 SGDLS, CDR2 YYNGEE. The CDR3 DNA follows: TGTGCCAGCAGCGTAGCTCGGGGAAGAGACACCATATATTTT. Protein product: CASSVARGRDTIYF.

The genes are TRBV12-2 and TRBJ2-2; the D call of TRBD2 is as the table states it, not checked on the DNA. TRBV12-2 is assigned pseudogene status. The CDR3 extends over 19 amino acids. The chain's CDR3 is CASRLGLAGGPSGTGELFF. The CDR3, as DNA: TGTGCAAGTCGCCTGGGACTAGCGGGAGGGCCGTCGGGCACCGGGGAGCTGTTTTTT.

This chain joins TRBV19 and TRBJ1-2; 7 bases align to TRBD1. CDR1 is LNHDA and CDR2 is SQIVND in the germline V gene (reference sequence). Germline trimming cut 5 bases from V and 3 bases from J; bases unmatched to any gene: 12. CDR3 length: 16 amino acids. In DNA form, the CDR3 reads TGTGCCAGTAGTCCGGGGGACAGAGAGATTTACTATGGCTACACCTTC. This gives the protein CASSPGDREIYYGYTF.

The rearrangement links TRBV30 to TRBJ2-7; D perhaps matches TRBD1 (5 bases). The ends were cut back, 1 base at V and 7 bases at J, with 11 bases in the middle. The CDR3 length is 12 residues. Germline CDR1 reads GTSNPN; CDR2 reads SVGIG (reference sequence). CDR3 DNA: TGTGCCTGGAGTGATGCCCAGGGTGAGCAGTACTTC. Amino acids: CAWSDAQGEQYF. The complete variable domain, with remaining parts taken from reference TRBV30 and TRBJ2-7, reads SQTIHQWPATLVQPVGSPLSLECTVEGTSNPNLYWYRQAAGRGLQLLFYSVGIGQISSEVPQNLSASRPQDRQFILSSKKLLLSDSGFYLCAWSDAQGEQYFGPGTRLTVT.

This sequence joins TRBV7-8 and TRBJ2-2; 9 bases agree with TRBD1. Per germline, CDR1 SGHVS and CDR2 FQNEAQ. The CDR3 totals 15 residues. J lost 4 bases, V lost 5 bases, and 5 bases had no gene match. The CDR3 reads CASSPGQGGTGELFF. CDR3 nucleotide sequence: TGTGCCAGCAGCCCGGGACAGGGTGGCACCGGGGAGCTGTTTTTT. Together with reference TRBV7-8 and TRBJ2-2, the CDR3 gives the full variable domain: GAGVSQSPRYKVAKRGQDVALRCDPISGHVSLFWYQQALGQGPEFLTYFQNEAQLDKSGLPSDRFFAERPEGSVSTLKIQRTQQEDSAVYLCASSPGQGGTGELFFGEGSRLTVL.

The V gene is TRBV5-1, the J gene TRBJ2-1, with 9 positions matching TRBD2. Germline V CDR1 and CDR2: SGHRS, YFSETQ. This CDR3 region has 15 residues. The ends lost 4 bases at V and 9 bases at J; junction bases unmatched: 11. The CDR3 sequence is CASSPEWREGSEQFF. The CDR3 nucleotides read TGCGCCAGCAGCCCTGAATGGCGGGAGGGGAGTGAGCAGTTCTTC. Complete variable domain (other parts from reference TRBV5-1 and TRBJ2-1): KAGVTQTPRYLIKTRGQQVTLSCSPISGHRSVSWYQQTPGQGLQFLFEYFSETQRNKGNFPGRFSGRQFSNSRSEMNVSTLELGDSALYLCASSPEWREGSEQFFGPGTRLTVL.

As for this clone: The sample contains more than one DNA sequence encoding this CDR3. This chain joins TRBV27 and TRBJ2-3; 8 bases fit TRBD2. The V gene's germline CDR1 is MNHEY and CDR2 SMNVEV (reference sequence). This CDR3 is 13 amino acids long. With 5 bases clipped from V and 4 bases from J, the junction kept 2 bases outside the gene matches. This CDR3 reads CASSPGGADTQYF. CDR3 bases: TGTGCCAGCAGTCCCGGGGGGGCAGATACGCAGTATTTT.

V is TRBV27 and J is TRBJ2-4; D possibly corresponds to TRBD2 (7 bases). Germline CDR1 MNHEY, CDR2 SMNVEV (reference sequence). V dropped 3 bases and J dropped 0 bases, with 9 bases sitting between them. There are 15 residues in the CDR3. CDR3: CASSLGGLAKNIQYF. The CDR3 bases are TGTGCCAGCAGTTTGGGGGGGCTAGCCAAAAACATTCAGTACTTC.

The chain combines TRBV2 with TRBJ1-1; the D is unclear. The length of the CDR3 is 15 residues. The ends were cut back, 1 base at V and 1 base at J, with 10 bases in the middle. Per the germline V gene, CDR1 is SNHLY and CDR2 is FYNNEI. CDR3 protein: CASSEVMGANTEAFF. In DNA form, the CDR3 reads TGTGCCAGCAGTGAAGTTATGGGAGCGAACACTGAAGCTTTCTTT. The variable domain in full, completed from reference TRBV2 and TRBJ1-1, reads EPEVTQTPSHQVTQMGQEVILRCVPISNHLYFYWYRQILGQKVEFLVSFYNNEISEKSEIFDDQFSVERPDGSNFTLKIRSTKLEDSAMYFCASSEVMGANTEAFFGQGTRLTVV.

The CDR3 loop reads CASSPPAGGETQYF. The CDR3, as DNA: TGTGCCAGCAGCCCTCCAGCGGGGGGGGAGACCCAGTACTTC. The chain has TRBV7-9 and TRBJ2-5, with 10 positions matching TRBD2. V was pared by 5 bases and J by 5 bases, with 5 bases of the junction left unmatched. Germline CDR1 and CDR2: SEHNR and FQNEAQ (reference sequence). This CDR3 is 14 amino acids long.

The chain joins TRBV7-3 to TRBJ1-1, with a tentative D call TRBD1 (6 bases). V was shortened by 3 bases and J by 1 base, with 9 bases between the two germline ends. Germline lookup yields CDR1 SGHTA and CDR2 FQGTGA. This CDR3 is 14 amino acids long. CDR3 in DNA: TGTGCCAGCAGCTTGCAGGGGACGAACACTGAAGCTTTCTTT. Translating gives CASSLQGTNTEAFF.

This chain uses TRBV6-4 with TRBJ2-1; 7 positions match TRBD1. The CDR3 totals 13 residues. Per germline, CDR1 MRHNA and CDR2 SNTAGT. The junction had 8 bases not matched to a gene; V was cut back by 6 bases and J by 9 bases. Here the CDR3 reads CASSVGGRGEQFF. Here the CDR3 DNA reads TGTGCCAGCAGCGTAGGGGGCAGGGGTGAGCAGTTCTTC.

This sequence joins TRBV27 and TRBJ1-6; D might be TRBD1 (6 bases). Trimming cost V 10 bases and J 6 bases, with 19 bases left between them. CDR3 length: 15 amino acids. Germline-derived CDR1 and CDR2 are MNHEY and SMNVEV (reference sequence). The CDR3 nucleotides are TGTGCCACCACGGAGGCCAGGGGTGGTAATTCACCCCTCCACTTT. Protein: CATTEARGGNSPLHF.

The genes are TRBV29-1 and TRBJ1-3; D is perhaps TRBD1 (6 bases). Trimming left V 7 bases short and J 2 bases short, with 12 bases between. The CDR3 runs to 13 residues. CDR1 SQVTM and CDR2 ANQGSEA come from the germline V gene. The CDR3 region is CSAPGQTGNTIYF. In nucleotides, the CDR3 is TGCAGCGCTCCCGGACAGACTGGAAACACCATATATTTT.

The chain recombines TRBV4-1 with TRBJ2-5; tentative D call: TRBD2 (6 bases). CDR1 MGHRA and CDR2 YSYEKL come from the germline V gene. The CDR3 extends over 13 amino acids. Trimming removed 3 bases from V and 4 bases from J, with 9 bases in between. The chain's CDR3 is CASSQGTGETQYF. The CDR3 DNA follows: TGCGCCAGCAGCCAGGGGACTGGAGAGACCCAGTACTTC.

The V call is TRBV4-3, the J call TRBJ2-6; the D gene is possibly TRBD1 (6 bases). The CDR3 sequence is 18 residues long. Germline CDR1 and CDR2: LGHNA and YSLEER. V lost 0 bases and J lost 2, with 14 bases in between. The DNA of the CDR3 is TGCGCCAGCAGCCAAGATCAGGGGCGAACTGCTGGGGCCAACGTCCTGACTTTC. It is translated as CASSQDQGRTAGANVLTF.

The rearrangement joins TRBV30 to TRBJ1-2, with unresolved D. The V end lost 0 bases, the J end lost 0 bases, and 11 bases lay between the germline ends. Germline CDR1 reads GTSNPN; CDR2 reads SVGIG (reference sequence). CDR3 length equals 15 residues. CDR3 sequence: CAWSVPRRANYGYTF. In DNA, the CDR3 is TGTGCCTGGAGTGTCCCTCGCCGAGCTAACTATGGCTACACCTTC.

The genes are TRBV11-2 and TRBJ2-5; 8 nucleotides agree with TRBD2. Trimming removed 5 bases from V and 1 base from J; junction bases left unmatched: 6. The CDR3 consists of 15 residues. From germline, CDR1 is SGHAT and CDR2 FQNNGV. The DNA for the CDR3 is TGTGCCAGCAGCCCTCGGACTAGCCCCCAAGAGACCCAGTACTTC. Translating gives CASSPRTSPQETQYF.

V and J are TRBV6-5 and TRBJ2-1; a weak D match, TRBD1 (6 bases). The germline gives CDR1 MNHEY, CDR2 SVGAGI. There are 14 residues in the CDR3. Trimming pared 7 bases from V and 9 bases from J, leaving 19 bases between. The CDR3 protein is CASTLGRGQAEQFF. The CDR3 DNA is TGTGCCAGCACCCTCGGCAGGGGACAAGCTGAGCAGTTCTTC.

The chain combines TRBV7-2 with TRBJ1-2; tentatively, D is TRBD1 (6 bases). Germline V CDR1 and CDR2: SGHTA, FQGNSA. This CDR3 is 15 amino acids long. The ends were cut back, 1 base at V and 7 bases at J, with 16 bases in the middle. In nucleotides, the CDR3 is TGTGCCAGCAGCTTAGGGAAGGGGGGGCAGGGTGGCTACACCTTC. Translated: CASSLGKGGQGGYTF.